Below are 3 T cell receptor beta chains sequenced from a single sample in a study of shared clonotypes between healthy human individuals. Naive CD8 cells lacked CD45RO and underwent positive selection for CCR7, leaving out terminally differentiated effector memory CD45RA+ cells. TCRdb's copy holds only in-frame clones and misses some; the assay was immunoSEQ multiplex PCR. The table lists around 2.1 million clones, just over 90% of them singletons, with around 1.7% in the top ten. Sequencing was performed on naive CD8+ T cells from PBMCs. These receptor sequences come from a man aged 18 to 30 in good health. Some clones in this sample may be carry-over from other donors' samples.

With regard to this clone: Mismatch with germline at one junction end may stem from a read error. Other DNA sequences from this sample encode an identical CDR3 as well. The chain is built from TRBV5-5 and TRBJ1-1; D is unresolved. Germline V gene sequence: CDR1 SGHKS, CDR2 YYEKEE (reference sequence). This CDR3 contains 11 residues. CDR3 sequence (DNA): TGTGCCAGCAGGTTGGGGACTGAAGCTTTCTTT. Its protein product is CASRLGTEAFF.

A remark on this clone: The identical CDR3 is also encoded by other nucleotide sequences in the sample. The gene calls are TRBV11-2 and TRBJ2-7; TRBD2 might be the D (5 bases). From germline, CDR1 is SGHAT and CDR2 FQNNGV. V was cut by 3 bases and J by 2 bases, with 11 bases left in between. The CDR3 spans 14 residues. DNA for the CDR3: TGTGCCAGCAGCTTCTTAGCCGGGACCTACGAGCAGTACTTC. As protein: CASSFLAGTYEQYF.

V usage is TRBV29-1 and J usage is TRBJ2-7, with D possibly TRBD2 on 5 matching bases. Germline CDR1 is SQVTM and CDR2 is ANQGSEA. The germline V and J ends were trimmed by 1 base and 0 bases, with 16 bases remaining between them. The CDR3 extends over 16 amino acids. For the CDR3, the DNA is TGCAGCGTTGAAGTATTCCGGGCGGGTCTCTCCTACGAGCAGTACTTC. This encodes CSVEVFRAGLSYEQYF.